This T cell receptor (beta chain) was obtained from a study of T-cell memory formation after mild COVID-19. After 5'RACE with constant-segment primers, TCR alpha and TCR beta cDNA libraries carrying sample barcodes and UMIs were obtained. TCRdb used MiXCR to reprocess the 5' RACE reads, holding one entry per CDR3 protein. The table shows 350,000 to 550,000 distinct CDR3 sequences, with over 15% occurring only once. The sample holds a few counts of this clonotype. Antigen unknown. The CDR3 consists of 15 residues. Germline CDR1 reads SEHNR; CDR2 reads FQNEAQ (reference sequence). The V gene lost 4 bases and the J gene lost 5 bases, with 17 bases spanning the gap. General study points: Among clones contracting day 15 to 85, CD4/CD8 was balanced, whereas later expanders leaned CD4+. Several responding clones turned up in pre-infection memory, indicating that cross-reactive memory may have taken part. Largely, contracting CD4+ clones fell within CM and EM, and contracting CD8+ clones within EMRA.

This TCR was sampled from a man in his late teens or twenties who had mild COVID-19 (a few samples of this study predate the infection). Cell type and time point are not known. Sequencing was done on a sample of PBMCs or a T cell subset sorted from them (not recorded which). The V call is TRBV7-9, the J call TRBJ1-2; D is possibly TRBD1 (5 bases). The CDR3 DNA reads TGTGCCAGCAGCTCCGGGACGGGGGTTTATTATGGCTACACCTTC. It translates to CASSSGTGVYYGYTF.